This entry lists 30 T cell receptor beta chains sequenced from one sample in a study of OX40 agonist ivuxolimab in advanced cancers. TCRdb keeps only in-frame clones here, not all; method: immunoSEQ multiplex PCR. The table has about 70,000 clones, roughly 90% seen once. Here the sequenced sample was CD4+ or CD8+ T cells sorted from blood, taken in a trial of the OX40 agonist ivuxolimab. Source of these receptors: an adult with an advanced solid tumor such as melanoma, head and neck, liver or kidney cancer.

The rearrangement links TRBV27 to TRBJ1-1; tentatively, D is TRBD1 (5 bases). Germline assignment: CDR1 MNHEY and CDR2 SMNVEV (reference sequence). Trimming left V 3 bases short and J 1 base short, with 9 bases between. CDR3 length equals 14 residues. CDR3 region: CASSFQGWNTEAFF. Written as DNA, the CDR3 is TGTGCCAGCAGTTTCCAGGGTTGGAACACTGAAGCTTTCTTT.

The chain couples TRBV30 to TRBJ2-3; no reliable D call. The CDR3 runs 14 residues. V was trimmed by 2 bases and J by 0 bases, leaving 9 bases between them. Germline V gene lookup returns CDR1 GTSNPN and CDR2 SVGIG (reference sequence). The CDR3 bases are TGTGCCTGGAGTCCGTTGGCTAGCACAGATACGCAGTATTTT. It translates to CAWSPLASTDTQYF.

The rearrangement links TRBV5-8 to TRBJ1-4; no definite D call. V lost 2 bases and J lost 2, with 13 bases in between. The CDR3 runs 16 residues. From germline, CDR1 is SGHTS and CDR2 YDEGEE. The CDR3 region is CASSLGELGTNEKLFF. The DNA of the CDR3 is TGTGCCAGCAGCTTAGGCGAGTTGGGGACTAATGAAAAACTGTTTTTT. The complete variable domain, with remaining parts taken from reference TRBV5-8 and TRBJ1-4, reads EAGVTQSPTHLIKTRGQQATLRCSPISGHTSVYWYQQALGLGLQFLLWYDEGEERNRGNFPPRFSGRQFPNYSSELNVNALELEDSALYLCASSLGELGTNEKLFFGSGTQLSVL.

The chain links TRBV4-1 to TRBJ2-7, with 8 nucleotides matching TRBD2. This CDR3 has 16 residues. Germline V lookup: CDR1 MGHRA, CDR2 YSYEKL. V shed 4 bases and J 3 bases; nucleotides not matched to a gene: 11. In nucleotides, the CDR3 is TGCGCCAGCAGCCCCAGAGCGGGGGCAAATCGCTACGAGCAGTACTTC. Amino acids: CASSPRAGANRYEQYF.

This clone was observed a few times. The rearrangement joins TRBV5-4 to TRBJ1-2, with D possibly TRBD1 on 5 matching bases. This CDR3 has 14 residues. V was clipped by 1 base and J by 4 bases, with 11 bases between them. The germline CDR1 and CDR2 sequences are SGHNT and YYREEE (reference sequence). In DNA form, the CDR3 reads TGTGCCAGCAGCTTGATCGGGGGAGCCTATGGCTACACCTTC. It translates to CASSLIGGAYGYTF.

V and J are TRBV2 and TRBJ2-5; 7 bases agree with TRBD2. J gave up 3 bases and V 6 bases, and 7 bases lay outside the gene matches. From germline, CDR1 is SNHLY and CDR2 FYNNEI. The CDR3 spans 14 residues. CDR3 nucleotide sequence: TGTGCCAGCAGGGAGCGGGGAAGAGAAGAGACCCAGTACTTC. Amino acids: CASRERGREETQYF.

V usage is TRBV18 and J usage is TRBJ1-2, with a tentative D call TRBD1 (6 bases). The V and J ends lost 5 bases and 2 bases respectively, with 9 bases between them. Looked up from germline, CDR1 is KGHSH and CDR2 is LQKENI. The CDR3 has 13 residues. CDR3 nucleotide sequence: TGTGCCAGCTCAACCACAGGGAACTATGGCTACACCTTC. It specifies CASSTTGNYGYTF.

The rearrangement uses TRBV5-4 and TRBJ2-1; D may be TRBD1 or TRBD2 (5 bases each). This CDR3 has 13 residues. Germline-derived CDR1 and CDR2 are SGHNT and YYREEE (reference sequence). Trimming pared 0 bases from V and 9 bases from J, leaving 10 bases between. CDR3: CASSLGGSREQFF. CDR3 in DNA: TGTGCCAGCAGCTTGGGGGGGTCCCGTGAGCAGTTCTTC.

V gene TRBV5-1 combines with J gene TRBJ2-7; D not resolved. This CDR3 is 14 amino acids long. CDR1 is SGHRS, CDR2 YFSETQ, per germline. V was shortened by 0 bases and J by 7 bases, with 14 bases between the two germline ends. The CDR3 is CASSLEARGLEQYF. In nucleotides, the CDR3 is TGCGCCAGCAGCTTGGAAGCCCGAGGCCTGGAGCAGTACTTC. The full variable domain, its missing parts supplied by reference TRBV5-1 and TRBJ2-7, is KAGVTQTPRYLIKTRGQQVTLSCSPISGHRSVSWYQQTPGQGLQFLFEYFSETQRNKGNFPGRFSGRQFSNSRSEMNVSTLELGDSALYLCASSLEARGLEQYFGPGTRLTVT.

J is TRBJ2-4 and V is TRBV5-4, with no clear D. The germline V and J ends were trimmed by 3 bases and 5 bases, with 15 bases remaining between them. In germline, CDR1 is SGHNT, CDR2 YYREEE (reference sequence). The CDR3 has 15 amino acids. The CDR3 bases are TGTGCCAGCAGCTCCCGACAAAGGATCGAAAACATTCAGTACTTC. Translation: CASSSRQRIENIQYF.

This chain joins TRBV7-8 and TRBJ1-2; 8 bases fit TRBD1. Germline assignment: CDR1 SGHVS and CDR2 FQNEAQ. V was clipped by 5 bases and J by 3 bases; unmatched bases: 8. The CDR3 loop spans 15 amino acids. The CDR3 region has the DNA TGTGCCAGCAGCCCGGAGGCGACAGGGGACTATGGCTACACCTTC. Translation gives CASSPEATGDYGYTF.

This clone was recorded once. The chain uses TRBV5-6 and TRBJ1-1; tentatively, D is TRBD1 (5 bases). This CDR3 contains 15 residues. The germline gives CDR1 SGHDT, CDR2 YYEEEE. V was shortened by 4 bases and J by 2 bases, with 15 bases between the two germline ends. The CDR3: CASSPRGQGNTEAFF. The CDR3 DNA follows: TGTGCCAGCAGCCCCCGCGGGCAGGGCAACACTGAAGCTTTCTTT.

This chain uses TRBV19 with TRBJ1-5; TRBD1 matches at 9 bases. This CDR3 is 15 amino acids long. From germline, CDR1 is LNHDA and CDR2 SQIVND (reference sequence). The trim removed 5 bases at V and 2 bases at J, leaving 4 bases unmatched. The CDR3 is CASSDRDRGNQPQHF. In DNA form, the CDR3 reads TGTGCCAGTAGTGACCGGGACAGGGGCAATCAGCCCCAGCATTTT.

J is TRBJ2-2 and V is TRBV7-9; TRBD2 matches 9 bases. V trimming: 6 bases; J trimming: 0 bases; junction bases outside the gene matches: 14. CDR1 SEHNR and CDR2 FQNEAQ come from the germline V gene (reference sequence). This CDR3 has 19 amino acids. The CDR3 sequence is CASRISGGRGRANTGELFF. CDR3 nucleotides: TGTGCCAGCAGGATTAGCGGGGGTAGGGGCAGAGCGAACACCGGGGAGCTGTTTTTT.

This chain connects TRBV5-1 to TRBJ2-5; 9 nucleotides agree with TRBD2. After removal of 0 bases from V and 5 bases from J, the junction contained 5 bases not matched to a gene. The CDR3 loop spans 15 amino acids. Germline lookup yields CDR1 SGHRS and CDR2 YFSETQ. The CDR3 reads CASSLETRGGETQYF. The CDR3 DNA sequence: TGCGCCAGCAGCTTGGAGACGCGGGGGGGCGAGACCCAGTACTTC.

The gene calls are TRBV9 and TRBJ1-6; D not resolved. Trimming pared 4 bases from V and 7 bases from J, leaving 15 bases between. The germline gives CDR1 SGDLS, CDR2 YYNGEE. The CDR3 loop spans 15 amino acids. The CDR3 loop reads CASSPRSGVNSPLHF. In nucleotides, the CDR3 is TGTGCCAGCAGCCCCCGTTCTGGGGTAAATTCACCCCTCCACTTT. The full variable domain, in which reference TRBV9 and TRBJ1-6 provide the parts outside the CDR3, is DSGVTQTPKHLITATGQRVTLRCSPRSGDLSVYWYQQSLDQGLQFLIQYYNGEERAKGNILERFSAQQFPDLHSELNLSSLELGDSALYFCASSPRSGVNSPLHFGNGTRLTVT.

The chain links TRBV11-2 to TRBJ2-2, with 7 bases fitting TRBD1. Germline CDR1 SGHAT, CDR2 FQNNGV. J lost 6 bases, V lost 5 bases, and 9 bases had no gene match. This CDR3 has 15 residues. CDR3 sequence: CASSRRQGWSGELFF. The CDR3 DNA reads TGTGCCAGCAGCCGCCGACAGGGTTGGTCCGGGGAGCTGTTTTTT.

The chain recombines TRBV4-2 with TRBJ1-1; TRBD1 matches at 12 bases. V shed 2 bases and J 5 bases; nucleotides not matched to a gene: 9. Germline assignment: CDR1 LGHNA and CDR2 YNFKEQ. There are 17 residues in the CDR3. The CDR3 protein is CASSQTGTGGAGTEAFF. Here the CDR3 DNA reads TGTGCCAGCAGCCAAACCGGGACAGGGGGCGCAGGTACTGAAGCTTTCTTT.

The gene calls are TRBV18 and TRBJ1-1; TRBD1 might be the D (6 bases). V dropped 5 bases and J dropped 1 base, with 8 bases sitting between them. There are 13 residues in the CDR3. Germline V gene data show CDR1 as KGHSH and CDR2 as LQKENI. This chain's CDR3 is CASSEGQNTEAFF. The CDR3 coding sequence is TGTGCCAGCTCAGAGGGACAGAACACTGAAGCTTTCTTT.

The chain combines TRBV10-1 with TRBJ2-3, with TRBD2 identical over 9 bases. Trimming cost V 6 bases and J 0 bases; bases outside gene matches: 7. The CDR3 has 16 residues. Looked up from germline, CDR1 is WNHNN and CDR2 is SYGVQD (reference sequence). The CDR3 coding sequence is TGCGCCAGCAGCGTCGCAAGCGGGGGGAGCACAGATACGCAGTATTTT. This encodes CASSVASGGSTDTQYF.

V is TRBV6-1 and J is TRBJ1-6; 8 bases agree with TRBD1. The CDR3 spans 13 residues. Trimming removed 5 bases from V and 13 bases from J; junction bases left unmatched: 7. Germline CDR1 and CDR2: MNHNS and SASEGT. The DNA of the CDR3 is TGTGCCAGCAGTCAGGACAGGGTTCGTCCCCTCCACTTT. This sequence encodes CASSQDRVRPLHF.

This chain joins TRBV6-6 and TRBJ1-1, with a weak D call TRBD1 (5 bases). The CDR3 loop spans 15 amino acids. Trimming cost V 1 base and J 4 bases, with 13 bases left between them. The V gene's germline CDR1 is MNHNY and CDR2 SVGAGI (reference sequence). The CDR3 bases are TGTGCCAGCAGTTACTTTGGGGGGACGGGCACTGAAGCTTTCTTT. Protein sequence: CASSYFGGTGTEAFF.

In nucleotides, the CDR3 is TGTGCCAGCAGTTTATCCCGGGGGGATGGCTACACCTTC. The encoded protein is CASSLSRGDGYTF. The J gene is TRBJ1-2, the V gene TRBV28; TRBD1 is a possible D gene (5 bases). There are 13 residues in the CDR3. Deletions cut 1 base from V and 6 bases from J, with 9 bases between. The V gene's germline CDR1 is MDHEN and CDR2 SYDVKM.

This sequence joins TRBV6-5 and TRBJ2-7; the D is unclear. The CDR3 has 11 residues. The ends were cut back, 5 bases at V and 5 bases at J, with 7 bases in the middle. Germline V gene sequence: CDR1 MNHEY, CDR2 SVGAGI. The CDR3 coding sequence is TGTGCCAGCAGTCCCCTCAACGAGCAGTACTTC. It yields the protein CASSPLNEQYF.

This clone showed up just a few times. The chain is built from TRBV11-2 and TRBJ2-1; TRBD1 matches at 9 bases. The CDR3 covers 16 residues. In germline, CDR1 is SGHAT, CDR2 FQNNGV. Trimming took 5 bases from V and 10 from J; bases not matched to a gene: 15. The CDR3 protein is CASSLSGTGSRNEQFF. The CDR3 nucleotides are TGTGCCAGCAGCCTTTCCGGGACAGGGTCAAGGAACGAGCAGTTCTTC.

The chain joins TRBV5-1 to TRBJ2-1; 8 positions agree with TRBD2. The CDR3 runs to 17 residues. V was clipped by 3 bases and J by 0 bases; unmatched bases: 8. CDR1 and CDR2 from the germline V gene are SGHRS and YFSETQ. The CDR3: CASSSGGTPSSYNEQFF. The DNA of the CDR3 is TGCGCCAGCAGCTCGGGGGGGACGCCGAGCTCCTACAATGAGCAGTTCTTC.

The chain is built from TRBV4-2 and TRBJ2-5, with TRBD1 identical over 8 bases. Germline assignment: CDR1 LGHNA and CDR2 YNFKEQ. V shed 4 bases and J 5 bases; nucleotides not matched to a gene: 9. CDR3 length: 15 residues. Here the CDR3 reads CASSPAAGGLETQYF. Written as DNA, the CDR3 is TGTGCCAGCAGCCCCGCGGCAGGGGGCCTGGAGACCCAGTACTTC.

The J gene is TRBJ1-4, the V gene TRBV29-1; D is ambiguous. The CDR3 extends over 13 amino acids. CDR1 and CDR2 (germline): SQVTM, ANQGSEA. V lost 7 bases and J 7 bases, leaving 16 bases between the germline ends. CDR3 DNA: TGCAGCGCCGCTGTGACCGCCAGTGAAAAACTGTTTTTT. Amino acid sequence: CSAAVTASEKLFF.

The chain couples TRBV19 to TRBJ2-3, with 10 positions matching TRBD1. V gave up 5 bases and J gave up 4 bases; unmatched junction bases: 12. CDR3 length: 17 residues. CDR1 LNHDA and CDR2 SQIVND come from the germline V gene (reference sequence). The chain's CDR3 is CASSPIWDRGKADTQYF. The CDR3 coding sequence is TGTGCCAGTAGTCCTATTTGGGACAGGGGTAAGGCAGATACGCAGTATTTT.

This chain uses TRBV6-5 with TRBJ2-1; D is perhaps TRBD1 (6 bases). The germline V and J ends were trimmed by 2 bases and 12 bases, with 11 bases remaining between them. Germline V gene sequence: CDR1 MNHEY, CDR2 SVGAGI. CDR3 length equals 12 residues. This CDR3 reads CASSYRGSGQFF. The DNA for the CDR3 is TGTGCCAGCAGTTACAGGGGGTCGGGGCAGTTCTTC.